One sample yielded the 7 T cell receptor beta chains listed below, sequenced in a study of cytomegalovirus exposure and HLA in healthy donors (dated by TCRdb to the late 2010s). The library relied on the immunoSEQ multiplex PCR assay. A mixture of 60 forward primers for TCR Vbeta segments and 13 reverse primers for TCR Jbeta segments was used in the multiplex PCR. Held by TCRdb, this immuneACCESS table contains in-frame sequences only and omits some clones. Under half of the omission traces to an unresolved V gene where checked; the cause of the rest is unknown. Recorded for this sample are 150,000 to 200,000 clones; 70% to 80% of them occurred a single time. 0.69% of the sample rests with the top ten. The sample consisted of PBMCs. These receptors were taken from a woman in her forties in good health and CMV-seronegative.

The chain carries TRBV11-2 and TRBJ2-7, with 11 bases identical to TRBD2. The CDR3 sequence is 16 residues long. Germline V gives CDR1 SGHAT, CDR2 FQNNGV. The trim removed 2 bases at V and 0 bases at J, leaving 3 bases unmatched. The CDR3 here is CASSLLAGGNSYEQYF. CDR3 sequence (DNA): TGTGCCAGCAGCTTATTAGCGGGGGGGAACTCCTACGAGCAGTACTTC.

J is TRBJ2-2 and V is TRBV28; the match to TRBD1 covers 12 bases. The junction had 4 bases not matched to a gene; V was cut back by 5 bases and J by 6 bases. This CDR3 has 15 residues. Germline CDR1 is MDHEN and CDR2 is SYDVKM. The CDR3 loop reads CASSGTGGAAGELFF. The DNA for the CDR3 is TGTGCCAGCAGTGGGACAGGGGGCGCGGCCGGGGAGCTGTTTTTT.

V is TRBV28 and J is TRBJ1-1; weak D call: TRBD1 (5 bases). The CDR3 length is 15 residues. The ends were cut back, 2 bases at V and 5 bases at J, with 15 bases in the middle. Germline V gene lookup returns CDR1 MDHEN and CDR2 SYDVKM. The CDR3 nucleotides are TGTGCCAGCAGTTTAGGGCCAGGGATGCGAACTGAAGCTTTCTTT. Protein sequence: CASSLGPGMRTEAFF.

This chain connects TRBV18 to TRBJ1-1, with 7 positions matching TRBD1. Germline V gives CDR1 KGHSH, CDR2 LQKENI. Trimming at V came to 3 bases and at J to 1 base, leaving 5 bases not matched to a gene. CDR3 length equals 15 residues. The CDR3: CASSPGRGANTEAFF. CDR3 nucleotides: TGTGCCAGCTCACCGGGCAGGGGGGCGAACACTGAAGCTTTCTTT.

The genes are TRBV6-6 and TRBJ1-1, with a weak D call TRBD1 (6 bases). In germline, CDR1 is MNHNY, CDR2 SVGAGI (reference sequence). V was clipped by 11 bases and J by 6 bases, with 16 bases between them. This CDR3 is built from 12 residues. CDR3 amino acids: CAATGQSAEAFF. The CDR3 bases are TGTGCCGCGACCGGACAGAGTGCTGAAGCTTTCTTT.

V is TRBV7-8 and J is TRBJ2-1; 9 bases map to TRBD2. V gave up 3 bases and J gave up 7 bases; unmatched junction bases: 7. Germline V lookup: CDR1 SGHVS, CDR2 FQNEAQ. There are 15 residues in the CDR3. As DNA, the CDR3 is TGTGCCAGCAGCTTTATCAGCGGGAGGTATAATGAGCAGTTCTTC. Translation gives CASSFISGRYNEQFF.

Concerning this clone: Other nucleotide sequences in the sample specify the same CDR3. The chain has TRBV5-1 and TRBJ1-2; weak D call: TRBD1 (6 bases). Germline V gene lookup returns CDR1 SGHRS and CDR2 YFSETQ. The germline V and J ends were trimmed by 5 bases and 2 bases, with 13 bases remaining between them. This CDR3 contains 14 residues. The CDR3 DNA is TGCGCCAGCAGTCTTCCTGGACAGAACTATGGCTACACCTTC. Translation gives CASSLPGQNYGYTF. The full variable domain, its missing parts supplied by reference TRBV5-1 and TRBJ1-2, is KAGVTQTPRYLIKTRGQQVTLSCSPISGHRSVSWYQQTPGQGLQFLFEYFSETQRNKGNFPGRFSGRQFSNSRSEMNVSTLELGDSALYLCASSLPGQNYGYTFGSGTRLTVV.